This TCR beta chain was observed in a study of blood T cell repertoires in COVID-19. In the study overall: Researchers got acute and convalescent COVID-19 samples from the United States, Italy and Spain.

Here immunoSEQ multiplex PCR was the method, and the copy in TCRdb shows in-frame clones only, minus some. The data hold 210,000 or so clones, with more than 70% observed a single time. The source is a woman in her 40s with acute COVID-19. Sequencing input: PBMCs or T cells enriched from blood (not recorded which).

The CDR3 protein is CASRLSQGVNTEAFF. CDR3 in DNA: TGCGCCAGCAGACTTTCACAGGGGGTGAACACTGAAGCTTTCTTT. The J gene is TRBJ1-1, the V gene TRBV10-2; TRBD1 matches 8 bases. Germline CDR1 and CDR2: WSHSY and SAAADI. V dropped 6 bases and J dropped 0; count of bases not matched to a gene: 6. The CDR3 extends over 15 amino acids.